This T cell receptor beta chain was observed in a study of T cell repertoires in aging, cancer and after chemotherapy. Study conclusions and caveats: Median generation probability rose over the chemotherapy interval in each cancer cohort, suggesting rebound thymic output. Loss of evenness, beyond lost richness, contributed to age-related TCR diversity decline in cancer patients.

This CDR3 comprises 14 residues. V lost 2 bases, J lost 10 bases, and 18 bases lay in between. The germline gives CDR1 SGHRS, CDR2 YFSETQ. TRB rearrangements spanning V, D and J were amplified using mixed TRB-A/B primers. MiXCR was run by TCRdb on the multiplex PCR reads, yielding one entry per CDR3 protein. In the table there are over 1,500 distinct CDR3 sequences, about a sixth of which are singletons. The template was genomic DNA from peripheral blood, not RNA. This clonotype was counted between two and nine times. What it binds is not known. This sequence joins TRBV5-1 and TRBJ1-1, with D unclear. The specimen sequenced was blood. This receptor was identified in a human donor with a solid tumor. CDR3 in DNA: TGCGCCAGCAGCTTTAACCCAGAGCTTCCCGGAGCTTTCTTT. This gives the protein CASSFNPELPGAFF.